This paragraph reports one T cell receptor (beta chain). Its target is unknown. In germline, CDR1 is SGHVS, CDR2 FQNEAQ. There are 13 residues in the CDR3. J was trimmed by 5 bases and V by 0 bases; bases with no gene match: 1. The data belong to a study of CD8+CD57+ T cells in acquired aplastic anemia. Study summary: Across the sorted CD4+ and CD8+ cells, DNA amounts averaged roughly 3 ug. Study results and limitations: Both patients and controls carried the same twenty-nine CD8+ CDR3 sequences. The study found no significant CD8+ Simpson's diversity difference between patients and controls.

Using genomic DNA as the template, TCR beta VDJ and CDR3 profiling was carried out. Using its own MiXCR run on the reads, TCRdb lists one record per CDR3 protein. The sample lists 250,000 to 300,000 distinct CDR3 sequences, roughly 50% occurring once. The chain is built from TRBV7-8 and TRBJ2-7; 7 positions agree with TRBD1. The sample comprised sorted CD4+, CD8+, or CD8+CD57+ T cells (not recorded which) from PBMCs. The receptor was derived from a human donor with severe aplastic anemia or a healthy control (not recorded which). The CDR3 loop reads CASSLATGNEQYF. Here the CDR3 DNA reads TGTGCCAGCAGCTTAGCGACAGGGAACGAGCAGTACTTC.